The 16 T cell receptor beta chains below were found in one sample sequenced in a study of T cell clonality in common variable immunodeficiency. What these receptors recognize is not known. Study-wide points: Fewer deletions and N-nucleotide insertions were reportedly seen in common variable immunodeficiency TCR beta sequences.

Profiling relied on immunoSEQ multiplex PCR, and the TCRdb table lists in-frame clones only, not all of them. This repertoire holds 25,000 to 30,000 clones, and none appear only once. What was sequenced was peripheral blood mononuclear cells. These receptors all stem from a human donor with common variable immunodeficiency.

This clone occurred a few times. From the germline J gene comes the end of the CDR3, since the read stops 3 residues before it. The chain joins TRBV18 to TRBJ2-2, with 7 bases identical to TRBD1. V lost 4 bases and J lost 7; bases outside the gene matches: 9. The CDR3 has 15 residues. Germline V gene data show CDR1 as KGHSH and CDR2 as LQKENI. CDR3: CASSRPTGSGGELFF. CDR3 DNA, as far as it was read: TGTGCCAGCTCACGTCCGACAGGGAGTGGCGGGGAG.

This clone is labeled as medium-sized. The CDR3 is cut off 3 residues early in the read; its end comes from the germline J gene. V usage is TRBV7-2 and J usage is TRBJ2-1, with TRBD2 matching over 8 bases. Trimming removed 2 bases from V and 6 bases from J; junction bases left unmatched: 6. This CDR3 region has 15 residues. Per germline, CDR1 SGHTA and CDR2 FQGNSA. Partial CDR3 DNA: TGTGCCAGCAGCTTATTTAGCGGGGTAAGCAATGAG. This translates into CASSLFSGVSNE. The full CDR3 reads CASSLFSGVSNEQFF.

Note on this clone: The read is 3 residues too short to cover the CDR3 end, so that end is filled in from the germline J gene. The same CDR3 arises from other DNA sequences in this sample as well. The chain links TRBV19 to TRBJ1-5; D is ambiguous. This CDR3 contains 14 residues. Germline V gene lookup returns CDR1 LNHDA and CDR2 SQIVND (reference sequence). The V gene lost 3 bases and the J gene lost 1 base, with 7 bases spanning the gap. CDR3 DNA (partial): TGTGCCAGTAGTATCGGCGGAAGCAATCAGCCC. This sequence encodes CASSIGGSNQP. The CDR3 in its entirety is CASSIGGSNQPQHF.

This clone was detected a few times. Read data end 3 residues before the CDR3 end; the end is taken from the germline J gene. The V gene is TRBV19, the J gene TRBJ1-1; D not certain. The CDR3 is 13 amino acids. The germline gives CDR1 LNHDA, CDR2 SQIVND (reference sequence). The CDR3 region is CASSIIGATGAFF. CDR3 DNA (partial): TGTGCCAGTAGTATTATAGGAGCGACCGGA.

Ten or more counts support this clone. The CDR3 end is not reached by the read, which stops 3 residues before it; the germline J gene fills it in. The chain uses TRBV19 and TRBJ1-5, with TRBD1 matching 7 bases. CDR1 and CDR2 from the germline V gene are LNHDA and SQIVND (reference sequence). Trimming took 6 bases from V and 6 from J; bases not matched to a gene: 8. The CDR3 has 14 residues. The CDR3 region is CASRTNRGSQPQHF. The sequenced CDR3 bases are TGTGCCAGTAGGACAAACAGGGGATCTCAGCCC.

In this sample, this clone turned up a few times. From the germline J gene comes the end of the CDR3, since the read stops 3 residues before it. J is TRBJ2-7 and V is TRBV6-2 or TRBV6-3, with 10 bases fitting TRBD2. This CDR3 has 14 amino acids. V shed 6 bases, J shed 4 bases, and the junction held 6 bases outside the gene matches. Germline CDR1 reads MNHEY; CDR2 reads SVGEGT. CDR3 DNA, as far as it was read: TGTGCCAGCAGCCTTCTAGCGGGGGCTTACGAG. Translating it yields CASSLLAGAYE. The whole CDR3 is CASSLLAGAYEQYF.

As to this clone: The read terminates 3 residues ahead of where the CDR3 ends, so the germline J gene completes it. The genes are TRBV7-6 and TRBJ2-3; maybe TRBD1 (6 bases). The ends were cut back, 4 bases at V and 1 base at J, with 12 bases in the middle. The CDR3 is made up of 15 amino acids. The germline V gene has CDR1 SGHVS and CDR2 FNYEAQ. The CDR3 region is CASSSPAGGTDTQYF. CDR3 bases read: TGTGCCAGCAGCTCCCCGGCAGGGGGCACAGATACG.

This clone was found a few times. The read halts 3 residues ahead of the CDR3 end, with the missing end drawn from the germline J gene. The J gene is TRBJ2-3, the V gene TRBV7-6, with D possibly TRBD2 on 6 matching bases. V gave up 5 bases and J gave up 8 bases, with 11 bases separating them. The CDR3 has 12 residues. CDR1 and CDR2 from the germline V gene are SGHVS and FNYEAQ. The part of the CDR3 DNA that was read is TGTGCCAGCAGCCCCCACGGGGGTACG. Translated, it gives CASSPHGGT. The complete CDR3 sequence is CASSPHGGTQYF. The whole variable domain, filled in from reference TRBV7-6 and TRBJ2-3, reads GAGVSQSPRYKVTKRGQDVALRCDPISGHVSLYWYRQALGQGPEFLTYFNYEAQQDKSGLPNDRFSAERPEGSISTLTIQRTEQRDSAMYRCASSPHGGTQYFGPGTRLTVL.

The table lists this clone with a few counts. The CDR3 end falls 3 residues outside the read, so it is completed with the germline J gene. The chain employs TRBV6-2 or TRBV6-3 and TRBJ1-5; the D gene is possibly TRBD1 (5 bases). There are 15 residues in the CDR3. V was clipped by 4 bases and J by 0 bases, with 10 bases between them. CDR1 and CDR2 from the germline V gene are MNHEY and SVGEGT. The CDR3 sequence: CASSSRGYSNQPQHF. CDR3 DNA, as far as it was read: TGTGCCAGCAGTTCAAGGGGTTATAGCAATCAGCCC.

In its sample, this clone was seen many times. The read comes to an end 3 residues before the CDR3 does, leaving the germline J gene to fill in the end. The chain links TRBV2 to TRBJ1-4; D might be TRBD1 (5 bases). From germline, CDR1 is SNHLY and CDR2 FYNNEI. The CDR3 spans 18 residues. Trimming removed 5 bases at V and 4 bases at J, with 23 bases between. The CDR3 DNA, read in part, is TGTGCCAGCAGTCTCGACAGATTCCTTTTCCCCTTTAATGAAAAA. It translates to CASSLDRFLFPFNEK. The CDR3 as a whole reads CASSLDRFLFPFNEKLFF.

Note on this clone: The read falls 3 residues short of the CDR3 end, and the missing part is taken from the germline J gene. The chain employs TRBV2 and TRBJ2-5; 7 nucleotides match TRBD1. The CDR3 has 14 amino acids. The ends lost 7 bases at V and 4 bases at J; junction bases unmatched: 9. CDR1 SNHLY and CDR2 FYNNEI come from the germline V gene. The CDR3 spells CASNQRDRVETQYF. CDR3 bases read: TGTGCCAGCAATCAGCGCGACAGGGTAGAGACC.

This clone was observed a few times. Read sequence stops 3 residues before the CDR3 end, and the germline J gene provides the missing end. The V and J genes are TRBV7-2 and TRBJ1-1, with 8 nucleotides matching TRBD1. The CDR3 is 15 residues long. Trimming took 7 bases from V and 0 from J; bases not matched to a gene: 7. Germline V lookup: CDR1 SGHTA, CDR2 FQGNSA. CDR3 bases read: TGTGCCAGCAAGACAGGGGCCGGGATGAACACTGAA. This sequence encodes CASKTGAGMNTE. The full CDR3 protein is CASKTGAGMNTEAFF.

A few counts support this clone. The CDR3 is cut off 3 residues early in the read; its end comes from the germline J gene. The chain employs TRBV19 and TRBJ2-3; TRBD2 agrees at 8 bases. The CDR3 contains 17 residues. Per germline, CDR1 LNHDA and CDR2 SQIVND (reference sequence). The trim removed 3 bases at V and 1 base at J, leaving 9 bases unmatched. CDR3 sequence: CASSITSGWKGTDTQYF. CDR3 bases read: TGTGCCAGTAGTATCACTAGCGGATGGAAGGGCACAGATACG.

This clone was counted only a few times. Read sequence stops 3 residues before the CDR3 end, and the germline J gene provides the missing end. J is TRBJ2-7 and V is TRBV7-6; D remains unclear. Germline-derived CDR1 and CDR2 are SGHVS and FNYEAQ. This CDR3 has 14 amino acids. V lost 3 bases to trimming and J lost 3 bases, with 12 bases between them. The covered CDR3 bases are TGTGCCAGCAGCTTGGCCGGCCAGGACTACGAG. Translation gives CASSLAGQDYE. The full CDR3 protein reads CASSLAGQDYEQYF. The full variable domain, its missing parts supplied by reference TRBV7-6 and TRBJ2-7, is GAGVSQSPRYKVTKRGQDVALRCDPISGHVSLYWYRQALGQGPEFLTYFNYEAQQDKSGLPNDRFSAERPEGSISTLTIQRTEQRDSAMYRCASSLAGQDYEQYFGPGTRLTVT.

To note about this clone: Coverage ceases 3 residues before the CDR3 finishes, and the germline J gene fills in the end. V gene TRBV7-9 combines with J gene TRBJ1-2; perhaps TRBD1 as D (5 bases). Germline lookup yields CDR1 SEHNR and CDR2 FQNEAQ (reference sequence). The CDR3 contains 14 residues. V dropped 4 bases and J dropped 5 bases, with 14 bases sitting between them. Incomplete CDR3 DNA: TGTGCCAGCAGCTACCAGGGTATCGCTTATGGC. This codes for CASSYQGIAYG. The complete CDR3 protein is CASSYQGIAYGYTF.

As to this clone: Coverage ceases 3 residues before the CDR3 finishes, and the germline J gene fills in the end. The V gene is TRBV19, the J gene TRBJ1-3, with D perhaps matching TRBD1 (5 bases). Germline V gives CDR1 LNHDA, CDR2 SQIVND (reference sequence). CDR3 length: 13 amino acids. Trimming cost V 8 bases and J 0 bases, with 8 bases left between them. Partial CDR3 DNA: TGTGCCAGTTCAGGGTACTCTGGAAACACC. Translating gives CASSGYSGNT. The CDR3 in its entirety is CASSGYSGNTIYF.